This entry lists 29 T cell receptor beta chains sequenced from one sample in a study of T cells after somatic rescue of genetic block. Assay: immunoSEQ multiplex PCR; the TCRdb copy retains only in-frame clones and omits some. Of tens of thousands of clones detected, around 89% appear once; the ten largest clones hold under 2%. The material sequenced was peripheral blood mononuclear cells (PBMCs). The origin of the receptors is a woman under 30.

This chain uses TRBV28 with TRBJ2-5, with 8 bases that match TRBD2. V shed 6 bases and J 5 bases; nucleotides not matched to a gene: 11. Germline V gene sequence: CDR1 MDHEN, CDR2 SYDVKM. This CDR3 has 15 residues. CDR3 DNA sequence: TGTGCCAGCAGCCTCCCCGGGACTAGTGGGGAGACCCAGTACTTC. Translated: CASSLPGTSGETQYF.

This rearrangement joins TRBV27 to TRBJ2-5, with 7 bases lining up with TRBD1. The J call may be faulty, since TRBJ2-7 better matches the DNA end. The CDR3 runs 15 residues. Germline V gene lookup returns CDR1 MNHEY and CDR2 SMNVEV (reference sequence). The CDR3 DNA is TGTGCCAGCAGCTACCTCAAGGGGGCCCTATACGAGCAGTACTTC. It encodes CASSYLKGALYEQYF.

This chain uses TRBV2 with TRBJ2-3, with D unresolved. CDR1 is SNHLY, CDR2 FYNNEI, per germline. The CDR3 runs 12 residues. V was shortened by 8 bases and J by 4 bases, with 10 bases between the two germline ends. CDR3 sequence reads: CASDRPADTQYF. The CDR3 bases are TGTGCCAGCGATCGGCCCGCAGATACGCAGTATTTT.

The genes are TRBV19 and TRBJ1-4, with D unclear. Germline CDR1 LNHDA, CDR2 SQIVND (reference sequence). The CDR3 has 13 amino acids. The V gene lost 5 bases and the J gene lost 5 bases, with 9 bases spanning the gap. The CDR3 is CASSPHRNEKLFF. DNA for the CDR3: TGTGCCAGTAGTCCGCACCGGAATGAAAAACTGTTTTTT.

Concerning this clone: An end of the junction does not agree with germline; a read error may underlie this. The rearrangement links TRBV6-5 to TRBJ1-2, with 8 bases lining up with TRBD1. The germline gives CDR1 MNHEY, CDR2 SVGAGI. CDR3 length equals 11 residues. The chain's CDR3 is CASIDGGQEHF. CDR3 nucleotides: TGTGCCAGCATCGACGGGGGACAGGAGCACTTC.

The DNA of the CDR3 is TGTGCCAGCAGTGACTCTCTAGCGGGGGGCAGGTTAGGGCAGTTCTTC. Translated: CASSDSLAGGRLGQFF. V and J are TRBV6-4 and TRBJ2-1; 11 bases line up with TRBD2. The germline V gene encodes CDR1 MRHNA and CDR2 SNTAGT. The CDR3 consists of 16 residues. V trimming: 0 bases; J trimming: 12 bases; junction bases outside the gene matches: 10.

The chain joins TRBV7-9 to TRBJ1-4; 7 nucleotides agree with TRBD1. The J segment lost 5 bases and the V segment lost 5 bases, leaving 8 bases of the junction unmatched. From germline, CDR1 is SEHNR and CDR2 FQNEAQ (reference sequence). This CDR3 region has 15 residues. For the CDR3, the DNA is TGTGCCAGCAGCCCCGGACAGGCAGTAAATGAAAAACTGTTTTTT. Amino acid sequence: CASSPGQAVNEKLFF.

The rearrangement uses TRBV5-1 and TRBJ1-1; D is ambiguous. CDR1 is SGHRS, CDR2 YFSETQ, per germline. The CDR3 contains 14 residues. The V end was cut by 4 bases, the J end by 0 bases, with 10 bases between. The CDR3 protein is CASSPQAMNTEAFF. DNA for the CDR3: TGCGCCAGCAGCCCTCAGGCCATGAACACTGAAGCTTTCTTT.

CDR3 sequence (DNA): TGTGCCAGCATCTATTCCTACGAGCAGTACTTC. Translating it yields CASIYSYEQYF. This chain connects TRBV6-1 to TRBJ2-7; D ambiguous. The CDR3 extends over 11 amino acids. CDR1 and CDR2 from the germline V gene are MNHNS and SASEGT. V gave up 7 bases and J gave up 1 base, with 5 bases separating them.

The gene calls are TRBV5-1 and TRBJ2-3; a possible D gene is TRBD2 (6 bases). Germline V gene sequence: CDR1 SGHRS, CDR2 YFSETQ. The CDR3 is made up of 17 amino acids. Trimming removed 4 bases at V and 3 bases at J, with 21 bases between. CDR3 bases: TGCGCCAGCAGCACCCCAAGCATGGTTGGGAGGACAGATACGCAGTATTTT. This translates into CASSTPSMVGRTDTQYF. The full variable domain, with the rest looked up from reference TRBV5-1 and TRBJ2-3, is KAGVTQTPRYLIKTRGQQVTLSCSPISGHRSVSWYQQTPGQGLQFLFEYFSETQRNKGNFPGRFSGRQFSNSRSEMNVSTLELGDSALYLCASSTPSMVGRTDTQYFGPGTRLTVL.

This chain links TRBV4-2 with TRBJ2-7; a weak D match, TRBD2 (6 bases). Germline V gives CDR1 LGHNA, CDR2 YNFKEQ. Trimming took 4 bases from V and 5 from J, leaving 18 bases between them. This CDR3 contains 15 residues. The CDR3 reads CASSPGDGWVNEQYF. In DNA form, the CDR3 reads TGTGCCAGCAGCCCGGGGGACGGTTGGGTCAACGAGCAGTACTTC.

The rearrangement joins TRBV19 to TRBJ2-1; D unclear. V gave up 1 base and J gave up 5 bases, with 9 bases separating them. Looked up from germline, CDR1 is LNHDA and CDR2 is SQIVND (reference sequence). The CDR3 contains 14 residues. The CDR3 reads CASSIVWRNNEQFF. The CDR3 DNA is TGTGCCAGTAGTATAGTTTGGCGGAACAATGAGCAGTTCTTC.

J is TRBJ2-7 and V is TRBV28; 7 positions agree with TRBD1. The CDR3 loop spans 16 amino acids. V shed 3 bases and J 2 bases; nucleotides not matched to a gene: 10. The germline V gene encodes CDR1 MDHEN and CDR2 SYDVKM. The CDR3 bases are TGTGCCAGCAGTTTCGTGGATGCACAGGGGCCCTACGAGCAGTACTTC. This codes for CASSFVDAQGPYEQYF.

V is TRBV10-2 and J is TRBJ1-3; no clear D. The germline CDR1 and CDR2 sequences are WSHSY and SAAADI. The V gene lost 3 bases and the J gene lost 0 bases, with 9 bases spanning the gap. The length of the CDR3 is 15 residues. The CDR3 region has the DNA TGCGCCAGCAGTGATCTGGTAAACTCTGGAAACACCATATATTTT. It translates to CASSDLVNSGNTIYF.

This rearrangement joins TRBV28 to TRBJ2-7; D might be TRBD2 (5 bases). Germline CDR1 reads MDHEN; CDR2 reads SYDVKM. V lost 6 bases and J 2 bases, leaving 17 bases between the germline ends. CDR3 size: 15 residues. DNA of the CDR3: TGTGCCAGCAGAGAGGAGGTATTAGCCCCCTACGAGCAGTACTTC. This sequence encodes CASREEVLAPYEQYF. The full variable domain, with the rest looked up from reference TRBV28 and TRBJ2-7, is DVKVTQSSRYLVKRTGEKVFLECVQDMDHENMFWYRQDPGLGLRLIYFSYDVKMKEKGDIPEGYSVSREKKERFSLILESASTNQTSMYLCASREEVLAPYEQYFGPGTRLTVT.

The rearrangement joins TRBV4-2 to TRBJ2-3; 9 positions agree with TRBD2. The J segment lost 5 bases and the V segment lost 4 bases, leaving 13 bases of the junction unmatched. Germline loops: CDR1 LGHNA, CDR2 YNFKEQ. The length of the CDR3 is 17 residues. Written as DNA, the CDR3 is TGTGCCAGCAGCCCCCACCCCCAGCGGGAGGCTGGAGATACGCAGTATTTT. Protein sequence: CASSPHPQREAGDTQYF.

The chain carries TRBV28 and TRBJ2-7, with a tentative D call TRBD2 (6 bases). The V end was cut by 7 bases, the J end by 1 base, with 20 bases between. The CDR3 contains 16 residues. CDR1 is MDHEN, CDR2 SYDVKM, per germline. The CDR3 region is CASTPSGPGGSYEQYF. CDR3 nucleotide sequence: TGTGCCAGCACCCCTTCGGGCCCAGGAGGGTCCTACGAGCAGTACTTC.

The V and J genes are TRBV7-2 and TRBJ2-7; no firm D call. This CDR3 has 11 residues. Looked up from germline, CDR1 is SGHTA and CDR2 is FQGNSA. V was cut by 0 bases and J by 7 bases, with 4 bases left in between. CDR3 sequence reads: CASSLAWEQYF. CDR3 DNA: TGTGCCAGCAGCTTAGCGTGGGAGCAGTACTTC.

V gene TRBV4-1 combines with J gene TRBJ2-3, with 10 bases aligning to TRBD2. The CDR3 spans 16 residues. Germline CDR1 and CDR2: MGHRA and YSYEKL. Germline trimming cut 4 bases from V and 3 bases from J; bases unmatched to any gene: 7. CDR3 region: CASSLRGGLATDTQYF. The CDR3 DNA reads as TGCGCCAGCAGCCTGCGGGGGGGACTAGCGACAGATACGCAGTATTTT.

The V and J genes are TRBV28 and TRBJ2-7, with a tentative D call TRBD1 (6 bases). V was shortened by 5 bases and J by 1 base, with 12 bases between the two germline ends. This CDR3 has 14 amino acids. CDR1 and CDR2 from the germline V gene are MDHEN and SYDVKM. The CDR3 loop reads CASSQSRGSYEQYF. The CDR3 DNA is TGTGCCAGCAGTCAATCTAGGGGGTCCTACGAGCAGTACTTC.

The chain has TRBV11-3 and TRBJ1-3; D possibly corresponds to TRBD1 (5 bases). The V end was cut by 1 base, the J end by 8 bases, with 18 bases between. The CDR3 has 16 residues. Germline CDR1 is SGHNT and CDR2 is YENEEA. Written as DNA, the CDR3 is TGTGCCAGCAGCTTAGCTACCGGGACCCCGGGTCACACCATATATTTT. Its protein is CASSLATGTPGHTIYF.

The chain couples TRBV5-5 to TRBJ2-2; D uncertain. V gave up 4 bases and J gave up 3 bases, with 13 bases separating them. This CDR3 is built from 15 residues. Germline V gives CDR1 SGHKS, CDR2 YYEKEE (reference sequence). Written as DNA, the CDR3 is TGTGCCAGCAGCCCCTATACAGCGTACACCGGGGAGCTGTTTTTT. Amino acids: CASSPYTAYTGELFF.

The CDR3 reads CASSRTSETTDTQYF. CDR3 sequence (DNA): TGTGCCAGCTCACGGACTAGCGAGACCACAGATACGCAGTATTTT. The chain links TRBV18 to TRBJ2-3, with TRBD2 identical over 9 bases. Trimming removed 4 bases from V and 2 bases from J; junction bases left unmatched: 4. The CDR3 extends over 15 amino acids. Looked up from germline, CDR1 is KGHSH and CDR2 is LQKENI.

The J gene is TRBJ1-5, the V gene TRBV27; D not certain. The CDR3 loop spans 14 amino acids. Per germline, CDR1 MNHEY and CDR2 SMNVEV (reference sequence). Trimming took off 2 bases at V and 0 bases at J, with 5 bases between the two ends. DNA of the CDR3: TGTGCCAGCAGTTTAGGGTTTAGCAATCAGCCCCAGCATTTT. Translation gives CASSLGFSNQPQHF.

There are a few counts of this clone. The J gene is TRBJ1-2, the V gene TRBV5-5; a possible D gene is TRBD1 (6 bases). With 0 bases removed from V and 6 bases from J, the gap between germline ends came to 9 bases. The CDR3 is made up of 13 amino acids. The germline V gene has CDR1 SGHKS and CDR2 YYEKEE (reference sequence). CDR3 loop: CASSLDRDHGYTF. The CDR3 nucleotides read TGTGCCAGCAGCTTGGACAGGGACCATGGCTACACCTTC.

V usage is TRBV4-3 and J usage is TRBJ1-1; D remains ambiguous. Trimming left V 3 bases short and J 4 bases short, with 12 bases between. Germline V gene sequence: CDR1 LGHNA, CDR2 YSLEER. The CDR3 length is 14 residues. This CDR3 is CASSHYPESTEAFF. The CDR3, as DNA: TGCGCCAGCAGCCACTACCCCGAGTCCACTGAAGCTTTCTTT.

The J gene is TRBJ2-3, the V gene TRBV28, with unresolved D. The CDR3 spans 13 residues. V was pared by 7 bases and J by 2 bases, with 10 bases between. From germline, CDR1 is MDHEN and CDR2 SYDVKM. CDR3 nucleotide sequence: TGTGCCAGCAAGGAGACCGCCACAGATACGCAGTATTTT. Translation: CASKETATDTQYF.

The rearrangement links TRBV9 to TRBJ2-1; TRBD2 might be the D (5 bases). The CDR3 runs 13 residues. Germline V CDR1 and CDR2: SGDLS, YYNGEE. V lost 4 bases, J lost 8 bases, and 13 bases lay in between. In DNA, the CDR3 is TGTGCCAGCAGCTCCGGTAGCGAATATGAGCAGTTCTTC. Residues: CASSSGSEYEQFF.

This chain connects TRBV9 to TRBJ2-1, with TRBD2 matching over 7 bases. V trimming: 4 bases; J trimming: 7 bases; junction bases outside the gene matches: 20. The V gene's germline CDR1 is SGDLS and CDR2 YYNGEE. The CDR3 covers 18 residues. The CDR3 bases are TGTGCCAGCAGCCCTCGAGGCCCCGGACTCCTCGGGGGGAATGAGCAGTTCTTC. It is translated as CASSPRGPGLLGGNEQFF.